The entry below describes one TCR beta chain. Antigen: not known. The source material, RNA transcripts, was used to amplify TCR beta CDR3 regions. HTBI primers were employed in a first-round RT-PCR of the TCR CDR3. TCRdb analysed the multiplex PCR reads with MiXCR anew, one entry per CDR3 protein. The top ten clones hold 18% of a sample with 500,000 to 600,000 distinct CDR3 sequences, 16% of them seen once. This sample is part of a study of T cells in Graves' hyperthyroidism and ophthalmopathy. Study findings and constraints: Ophthalmopathy, as predicted by the model, came a median approximately 6.5 months after the prediction.

CDR3 length equals 17 residues. Germline lookup yields CDR1 LGHNT and CDR2 FRNRAP. With 0 bases clipped from V and 5 bases from J, the junction kept 9 bases outside the gene matches. Sequenced: blood. The chain carries TRBV12-5 and TRBJ2-2, with 7 positions matching TRBD2. The clonotype originates from a woman under 30 with Graves' hyperthyroidism. Here the CDR3 reads CASGLVPPAGRTGELFF. The CDR3 DNA sequence: TGTGCTAGTGGTTTGGTACCTCCAGCGGGGAGGACCGGGGAGCTGTTTTTT.